The T cell receptor (beta chain) described here comes from a study of T cells after yellow fever vaccination. The table lists this clonotype with a few counts. The antigen is not known. CDR1 LGHNA and CDR2 YSLEER come from the germline V gene. This CDR3 region has 15 residues. Between the trimmed V and J ends, which lost 4 bases and 6 bases, there was a span of 16 bases. TCRdb reprocessed the 5' RACE reads via MiXCR and lists one record per CDR3 protein. The table has 310,000 or so distinct CDR3 sequences, about 6.9% seen once. Study results and caveats: Most primary-vaccination clones reappeared after the booster (about 97% CD4, about 87% CD8).

Material: PBMCs, obtained approximately 47 days after the first yellow fever vaccination. The rearrangement joins TRBV4-3 to TRBJ1-5, with a possible D match to TRBD1 (5 bases). The sequence was collected from a man aged 18 to 29 who received the YFV17D yellow fever vaccine. CDR3 amino acids: CASSPYRGAGQPQHF. The CDR3 DNA follows: TGCGCCAGCAGCCCGTACCGGGGCGCGGGTCAGCCCCAGCATTTT.